The present TCR beta chain was sequenced within a study of blood T cell repertoires in COVID-19. Study overall: In each case, the material was cDNA or gDNA derived from T cells, B-cell-depleted T cells, or PBMCs.

Here immunoSEQ multiplex PCR was the method, and the copy in TCRdb shows in-frame clones only, minus some. This sample carries about 300,000 clones, 89% of them seen once, and the ten largest clones take roughly 2.9%. V dropped 5 bases and J dropped 4 bases, with 12 bases sitting between them. The CDR3 spans 14 residues. The germline V gene encodes CDR1 PRHDT and CDR2 FYEKMQ (reference sequence). Participant age was about 18 to 89 years, and participants resided in about two dozen US areas. Participants classified as exposed had met a COVID-19 case within 2 weeks before study entry. The specimen was PBMCs or T cells enriched from blood (not recorded which). The receptor comes from a woman in her fifties or sixties who had been exposed to COVID-19. V is TRBV13 and J is TRBJ1-3, with D possibly being TRBD1 (5 bases). The CDR3 is CASSPTGEGNTIYF. CDR3 DNA: TGTGCCAGCAGCCCGACGGGGGAAGGAAACACCATATATTTT.